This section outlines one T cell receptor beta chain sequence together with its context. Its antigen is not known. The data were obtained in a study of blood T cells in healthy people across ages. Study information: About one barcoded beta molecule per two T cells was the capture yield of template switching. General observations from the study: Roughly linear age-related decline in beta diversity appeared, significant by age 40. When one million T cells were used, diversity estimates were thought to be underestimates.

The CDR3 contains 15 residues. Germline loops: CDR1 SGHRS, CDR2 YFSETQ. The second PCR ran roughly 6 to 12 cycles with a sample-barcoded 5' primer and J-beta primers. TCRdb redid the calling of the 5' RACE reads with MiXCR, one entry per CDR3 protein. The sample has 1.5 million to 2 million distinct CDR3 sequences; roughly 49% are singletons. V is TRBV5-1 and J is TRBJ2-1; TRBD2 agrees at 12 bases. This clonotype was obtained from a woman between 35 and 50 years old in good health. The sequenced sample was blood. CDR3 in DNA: TGCAGCAGCCTGTTCCTAGCGGGAGGGAGTAATGAGCAGTTCTTC. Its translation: CSSLFLAGGSNEQFF.